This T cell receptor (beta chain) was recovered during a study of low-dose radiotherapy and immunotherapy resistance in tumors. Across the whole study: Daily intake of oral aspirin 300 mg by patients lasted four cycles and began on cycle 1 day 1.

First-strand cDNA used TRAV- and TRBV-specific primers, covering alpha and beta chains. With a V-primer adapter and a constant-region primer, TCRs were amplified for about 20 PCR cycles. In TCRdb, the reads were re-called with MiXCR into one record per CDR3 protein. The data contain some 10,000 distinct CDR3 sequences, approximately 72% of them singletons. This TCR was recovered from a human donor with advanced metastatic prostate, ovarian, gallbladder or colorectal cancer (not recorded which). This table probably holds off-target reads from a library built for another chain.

CDR3: CASRGSGRGDTQYF. The CDR3 bases are TGTGCCAGCAGGGGTAGCGGGAGGGGGGATACGCAGTATTTT. The V and J genes are TRBV26 and TRBJ2-3; TRBD2 was called by the table and not checked on the DNA. TRBV26 is labeled a pseudogene. This CDR3 region has 14 residues.